This TCR beta chain was identified in a study of read filtering for tumor transcriptome and immune sequencing. Regarding the study as a whole: Compared with RNA-seq, IR-seq gave much higher clonotype depth and reliability.

Molecular barcoded adaptors covering alpha/delta and beta/gamma chains were used on 400 to 450 ng RNA. Each CDR3 protein gets one entry after TCRdb re-called the reads with MiXCR. The table has around 38,000 distinct CDR3 sequences, roughly an eighth seen once; the top ten hold around a quarter. This clonotype was recorded at least ten times. Its antigen is undetermined. The sequencing sample was made of a population of CD138-negative cells sorted from bone marrow. This TCR was sampled from a donor at least 40 years old with multiple myeloma.

The CDR3 DNA sequence: TGCGCCAGCAGCTCTGGACAGGGAGGAACTGAAGCTTTCTTT. This gives the protein CASSSGQGGTEAFF. The chain recombines TRBV5-1 with TRBJ1-1, with 8 bases fitting TRBD1. This CDR3 has 14 residues. CDR1 SGHRS and CDR2 YFSETQ come from the germline V gene. With 3 bases clipped from V and 5 bases from J, the junction kept 6 bases outside the gene matches.